This is a list of T cell receptor beta chains from one sample in a study of glioma-infiltrating T cells. TCRdb reanalysed the multiplex PCR reads using MiXCR and keeps one entry per CDR3 protein. The sample has under 200,000 distinct CDR3 sequences, around 45% seen once. Sequencing was carried out using glioma tissue, nonneoplastic brain tissue, or PBMCs (not recorded which). These TCRs come from a human donor with low-grade glioma or glioblastoma, undergoing nonglioma brain surgery, or in good health (not recorded which). The CDR3 runs from the conserved cysteine through the conserved F or W. The order of the fields is J gene, D gene, clone size, V gene, CDR3 protein, CDR3 DNA. D genes are given only for firm matches. Size is stated for part of the rows, as once, few or many counts, or as a class when the clone is expanded.

j_call: TRBJ1-2; d_call: -; clone_size: many; v_call: TRBV20-1; cdr3_aa: CSAGDWRGYTF; cdr3_nt: TGCAGTGCTGGAGACTGGCGTGGCTACACCTTC
j_call: TRBJ2-3; d_call: -; clone_size: -; v_call: TRBV4-1; cdr3_aa: CASSQGRVRWLDTQYF; cdr3_nt: TGCGCCAGCAGCCAAGGGCGGGTTCGTTGGTTAGATACGCAGTATTTT
j_call: TRBJ2-4; d_call: TRBD1; clone_size: -; v_call: TRBV19; cdr3_aa: CASRDRLAKNIQYF; cdr3_nt: TGTGCCAGCCGGGACAGACTAGCCAAAAACATTCAGTACTTC
j_call: TRBJ1-5; d_call: TRBD1; clone_size: -; v_call: TRBV27; cdr3_aa: CASSLSNSQGGNKPQHF; cdr3_nt: TGTGCCAGCAGTTTATCGAATTCCCAGGGGGGGAATAAGCCACAGCATTTT
j_call: TRBJ1-5; d_call: -; clone_size: -; v_call: TRBV19; cdr3_aa: CASSIDTWGNNNQPQHF; cdr3_nt: TGTGCCAGTAGTATAGATACGTGGGGGAATAACAATCAGCCCCAGCATTTT
j_call: TRBJ2-5; d_call: TRBD2; clone_size: many; v_call: TRBV6-1; cdr3_aa: CASRTSGMETQYF; cdr3_nt: TGTGCCAGCAGGACTAGCGGGATGGAGACCCAGTACTTC
j_call: TRBJ2-7; d_call: TRBD2; clone_size: many; v_call: TRBV20-1; cdr3_aa: CSGLAGGRYEQYF; cdr3_nt: TGCAGTGGTTTAGCGGGAGGACGTTACGAGCAGTACTTC
j_call: TRBJ2-1; d_call: TRBD2; clone_size: few; v_call: TRBV19; cdr3_aa: CASSIDLRNSGRYNEQFF; cdr3_nt: TGTGCCAGTAGTATAGATCTTCGGAATAGCGGGAGGTACAATGAGCAGTTCTTC
j_call: TRBJ2-3; d_call: TRBD2; clone_size: many; v_call: TRBV7-3; cdr3_aa: CASSGGLAAGPDTQYF; cdr3_nt: TGTGCCAGCAGCGGGGGACTAGCAGCTGGCCCAGATACGCAGTATTTT
j_call: TRBJ2-7; d_call: TRBD1; clone_size: few; v_call: TRBV12-3/TRBV12-4; cdr3_aa: CASSVGTGETYEQYF; cdr3_nt: TGTGCCAGCAGTGTGGGGACAGGCGAAACCTACGAGCAGTACTTC
j_call: TRBJ2-1; d_call: -; clone_size: many; v_call: TRBV7-8; cdr3_aa: CASSLMFSNEQFF; cdr3_nt: TGTGCCAGCAGCTTAATGTTCTCGAATGAGCAGTTCTTC
j_call: TRBJ2-1; d_call: TRBD1; clone_size: -; v_call: TRBV5-1; cdr3_aa: CASSLGDSADEQFF; cdr3_nt: TGCGCCAGCAGCTTGGGGGACAGCGCCGATGAGCAGTTCTTC
j_call: TRBJ2-7; d_call: -; clone_size: once; v_call: TRBV6-1; cdr3_aa: CARSEEGPTYEQYF; cdr3_nt: TGTGCCAGAAGTGAAGAGGGACCTACCTACGAGCAGTACTTC
j_call: TRBJ2-6; d_call: -; clone_size: -; v_call: TRBV4-1; cdr3_aa: CASSQNPAAPRDNVLTF; cdr3_nt: TGCGCCAGCAGCCAAAACCCGGCTGCGCCGAGGGACAACGTCCTGACTTTC
j_call: TRBJ2-7; d_call: -; clone_size: many; v_call: TRBV27; cdr3_aa: CASSLNGVVVGSYEQYF; cdr3_nt: TGTGCCAGCAGTTTAAACGGGGTGGTGGTCGGTTCCTACGAGCAGTACTTC
j_call: TRBJ2-2; d_call: TRBD2; clone_size: many; v_call: TRBV27; cdr3_aa: CASSLFTSGNTGELFF; cdr3_nt: TGTGCCAGCAGTTTATTTACTAGCGGGAACACCGGGGAGCTGTTTTTT
j_call: TRBJ2-1; d_call: -; clone_size: many; v_call: TRBV20-1; cdr3_aa: CSAPLTGDYNEQFF; cdr3_nt: TGCAGTGCACCCTTAACGGGAGATTACAATGAGCAGTTCTTC
j_call: TRBJ2-7; d_call: -; clone_size: many; v_call: TRBV28; cdr3_aa: CASSAWSGGLGEQYF; cdr3_nt: TGTGCCAGCAGTGCCTGGAGCGGTGGGCTGGGCGAGCAGTACTTC
j_call: TRBJ2-1; d_call: TRBD2; clone_size: many; v_call: TRBV6-1; cdr3_aa: CASSRSLPGLAALNEQFF; cdr3_nt: TGTGCCAGCAGTCGATCCCTACCGGGACTAGCGGCCCTAAATGAGCAGTTCTTC
j_call: TRBJ2-1; d_call: TRBD2; clone_size: few; v_call: TRBV3-1; cdr3_aa: CASSPSGGIVYNEQFF; cdr3_nt: TGTGCCAGCAGCCCCAGCGGGGGAATCGTCTACAATGAGCAGTTCTTC
j_call: TRBJ2-2; d_call: -; clone_size: -; v_call: TRBV2; cdr3_aa: CASSDDQVQGTGELFF; cdr3_nt: TGTGCCAGCAGTGACGATCAGGTTCAAGGCACCGGGGAGCTGTTTTTT
j_call: TRBJ2-1; d_call: -; clone_size: many; v_call: TRBV20-1; cdr3_aa: CSARDGGRVSYNEQFF; cdr3_nt: TGCAGTGCTAGAGATGGCGGGCGGGTTTCCTACAATGAGCAGTTCTTC
j_call: TRBJ1-1; d_call: TRBD1; clone_size: many; v_call: TRBV27; cdr3_aa: CASSVQGAGTEAFF; cdr3_nt: TGTGCCAGCAGTGTACAGGGGGCTGGGACTGAAGCTTTCTTT
j_call: TRBJ2-3; d_call: -; clone_size: many; v_call: TRBV2; cdr3_aa: CASGELEVYTDTQYF; cdr3_nt: TGTGCCAGCGGAGAACTCGAGGTTTACACAGATACGCAGTATTTT
j_call: TRBJ2-1; d_call: TRBD2; clone_size: many; v_call: TRBV12-3/TRBV12-4; cdr3_aa: CASSVTGGRNEQFF; cdr3_nt: TGTGCCAGCAGTGTTACGGGAGGTAGGAATGAGCAGTTCTTC
j_call: TRBJ2-5; d_call: -; clone_size: -; v_call: TRBV20-1; cdr3_aa: CSATTGTQYF; cdr3_nt: TGCAGTGCTACTACCGGGACCCAGTACTTC
j_call: TRBJ2-2; d_call: -; clone_size: many; v_call: TRBV6-6; cdr3_aa: CASSYGGGTGELFF; cdr3_nt: TGTGCCAGCAGTTACGGTGGAGGGACCGGGGAGCTGTTTTTT
j_call: TRBJ1-5; d_call: -; clone_size: -; v_call: TRBV15; cdr3_aa: CATSRGQDGNQPQNF; cdr3_nt: TGTGCCACCAGCAGAGGGCAGGACGGAAATCAGCCCCAGAATTTT
j_call: TRBJ2-1; d_call: -; clone_size: -; v_call: TRBV7-6; cdr3_aa: CASSLVPGRPYNEQFF; cdr3_nt: TGTGCCAGCAGCTTAGTTCCGGGCCGCCCCTACAATGAGCAGTTCTTC
j_call: TRBJ2-7; d_call: -; clone_size: many; v_call: TRBV20-1; cdr3_aa: CSARDLGSGYYEQYF; cdr3_nt: TGCAGTGCTAGAGATCTTGGTAGCGGATACTACGAGCAGTACTTC
j_call: TRBJ2-7; d_call: -; clone_size: many; v_call: TRBV6-6; cdr3_aa: CASSYTDYYEQYF; cdr3_nt: TGTGCCAGCAGTTACACAGACTACTACGAGCAGTACTTC
j_call: TRBJ2-1; d_call: TRBD1; clone_size: many; v_call: TRBV2; cdr3_aa: CASSERTGSIGFF; cdr3_nt: TGTGCCAGCAGTGAAAGGACAGGGTCTATTGGGTTCTTC
j_call: TRBJ2-7; d_call: -; clone_size: many; v_call: TRBV29-1; cdr3_aa: CSVGLPSSYEQYF; cdr3_nt: TGCAGCGTTGGACTTCCGAGCTCCTACGAGCAGTACTTC
j_call: TRBJ2-3; d_call: -; clone_size: -; v_call: TRBV20-1; cdr3_aa: CSARDSATSKDRQYF; cdr3_nt: TGCAGTGCTAGGGATTCGGCTACTAGCAAAGATAGGCAGTATTTT
j_call: TRBJ2-7; d_call: TRBD1; clone_size: many; v_call: TRBV28; cdr3_aa: CATREGTGREQYF; cdr3_nt: TGTGCCACCAGGGAAGGGACAGGGCGGGAGCAGTACTTC
j_call: TRBJ2-1; d_call: -; clone_size: many; v_call: TRBV7-6; cdr3_aa: CASSFGNYNEQFF; cdr3_nt: TGTGCCAGCAGCTTTGGTAACTACAATGAGCAGTTCTTC
j_call: TRBJ2-7; d_call: TRBD2; clone_size: -; v_call: TRBV20-1; cdr3_aa: CSADRTSGKVDEQYF; cdr3_nt: TGCAGTGCCGATCGGACTAGCGGGAAGGTTGACGAGCAGTACTTC
j_call: TRBJ2-7; d_call: TRBD2; clone_size: few; v_call: TRBV27; cdr3_aa: CASSSLAGSYEQYF; cdr3_nt: TGTGCCAGCAGTTCTTTAGCGGGCTCCTACGAGCAGTACTTC
j_call: TRBJ1-1; d_call: -; clone_size: few; v_call: TRBV29-1; cdr3_aa: CSVGPGRTTEAFF; cdr3_nt: TGCAGCGTTGGTCCAGGCCGAACCACTGAAGCTTTCTTT
j_call: TRBJ2-1; d_call: TRBD2; clone_size: few; v_call: TRBV14; cdr3_aa: CASSQSGLAGREFF; cdr3_nt: TGTGCCAGCAGCCAAAGCGGGCTAGCGGGCCGCGAGTTCTTC
j_call: TRBJ2-3; d_call: -; clone_size: -; v_call: TRBV19; cdr3_aa: CASGPDETGLTDTQYF; cdr3_nt: TGTGCCAGTGGTCCCGACGAAACAGGGCTCACAGATACGCAGTATTTT
j_call: TRBJ2-3; d_call: -; clone_size: many; v_call: TRBV28; cdr3_aa: CASSPRRVGGTDTQYF; cdr3_nt: TGTGCCAGCAGTCCAAGACGGGTAGGAGGCACAGATACGCAGTATTTT
j_call: TRBJ2-3; d_call: TRBD2; clone_size: -; v_call: TRBV4-2; cdr3_aa: CASSSGGLRDPDTQYF; cdr3_nt: TGTGCCAGCAGCTCGGGAGGCTTGCGGGATCCAGATACGCAGTATTTT
j_call: TRBJ1-2; d_call: TRBD1; clone_size: many; v_call: TRBV28; cdr3_aa: CASSYAGTGRLYGYTF; cdr3_nt: TGTGCCAGCAGTTACGCCGGGACAGGACGCTTATATGGCTACACCTTC
j_call: TRBJ1-5; d_call: -; clone_size: once; v_call: TRBV12-3/TRBV12-4; cdr3_aa: CASSRTGLVVTNNQPQHF; cdr3_nt: TGTGCCAGCAGTCGAACGGGGTTAGTGGTGACGAACAATCAGCCCCAGCATTTT
j_call: TRBJ2-7; d_call: TRBD1; clone_size: -; v_call: TRBV19; cdr3_aa: CASRRTGTLEQYF; cdr3_nt: TGTGCCAGTAGGCGGACAGGTACCCTCGAGCAGTACTTC